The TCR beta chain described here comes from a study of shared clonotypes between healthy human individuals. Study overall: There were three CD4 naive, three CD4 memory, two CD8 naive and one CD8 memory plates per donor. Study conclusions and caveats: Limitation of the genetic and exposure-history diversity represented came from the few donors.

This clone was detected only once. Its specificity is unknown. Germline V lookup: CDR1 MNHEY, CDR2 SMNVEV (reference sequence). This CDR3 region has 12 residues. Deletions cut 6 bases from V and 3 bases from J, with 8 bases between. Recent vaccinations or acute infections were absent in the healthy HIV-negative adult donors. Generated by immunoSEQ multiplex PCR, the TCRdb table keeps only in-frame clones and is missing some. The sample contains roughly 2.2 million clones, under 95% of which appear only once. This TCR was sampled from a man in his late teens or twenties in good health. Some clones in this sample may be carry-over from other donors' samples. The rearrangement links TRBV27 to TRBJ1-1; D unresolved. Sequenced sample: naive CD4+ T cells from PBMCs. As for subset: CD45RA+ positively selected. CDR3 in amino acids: CASRLRDTEAFF. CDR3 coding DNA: TGTGCCAGCAGGCTGCGGGACACTGAAGCTTTCTTT.